This paragraph covers one T cell receptor beta chain sequence. The target antigen is unknown. Repeated repertoire sampling spanned the course of chemoradiotherapy. This sample was taken from a study of chemoradiotherapy in HPV16-positive cancers. About the research overall: Functional T-cell assays on a couple of HPV16-positive patients' cells defined candidate HPV-specific clones and common TCR motifs.

This table comes from immunoSEQ multiplex PCR, and its TCRdb copy is limited to in-frame clones, with some not included. Counted here are around 24,000 clones, over 75% occurring once; the ten biggest clones make up 4.5%. Findings and limits, study-wide: Non-HPV-specific T cells did not expand in tumors during treatment, whereas candidate HPV-specific clones and E7-related motifs did.

The germline gives CDR1 MNHNY, CDR2 SVGAGI (reference sequence). V lost 4 bases, J lost 0 bases, and 13 bases lay in between. CDR3 length: 16 amino acids. The origin of this receptor is a human donor with HPV-associated anogenital cancer. This specimen was blood, taken from a patient who underwent chemoradiotherapy. V is TRBV6-6 and J is TRBJ1-3, with D possibly being TRBD1 (6 bases). The CDR3 loop is CASSSSPGVSGNTIYF. The CDR3 nucleotides are TGTGCCAGCAGTTCTTCCCCAGGGGTCTCTGGAAACACCATATATTTT.